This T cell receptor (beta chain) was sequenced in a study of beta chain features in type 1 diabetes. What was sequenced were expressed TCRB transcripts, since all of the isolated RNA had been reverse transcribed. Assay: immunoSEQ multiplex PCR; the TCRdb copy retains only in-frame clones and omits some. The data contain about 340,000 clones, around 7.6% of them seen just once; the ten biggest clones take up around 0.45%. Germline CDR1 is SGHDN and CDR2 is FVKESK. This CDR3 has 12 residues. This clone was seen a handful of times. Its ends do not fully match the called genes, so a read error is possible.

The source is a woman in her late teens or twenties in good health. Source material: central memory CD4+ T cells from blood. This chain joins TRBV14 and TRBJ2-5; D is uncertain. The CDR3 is CASSRQLSDPDF. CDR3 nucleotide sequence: TGTGCCAGCAGCCGTCAGCTCAGTGACCCGGACTTC.